The 9 T cell receptor beta chains below all came from one sample that was sequenced in a study of T cells after posttransplantation cyclophosphamide. The naive gate required viable CD3+CD4+ or CD3+CD8+ cells with CCR7+CD45RA+CD45RO-CD95-CD27+CD28+ phenotype. Assay: immunoSEQ multiplex PCR; the TCRdb copy retains only in-frame clones and omits some. This table has some 20,000 clones, almost 99% appearing once. Input material: naive CD4+ T cells sorted from PBMCs. Receptors originate from a man aged 35-49 years in good health, CMV-negative, and a related stem cell transplant donor.

This clone was seen once. The J gene is TRBJ2-6, the V gene TRBV29-1, with D possibly TRBD2 on 5 matching bases. Germline V CDR1 and CDR2: SQVTM, ANQGSEA. Trimming removed 4 bases from V and 2 bases from J, with 9 bases in between. The CDR3 is 14 residues long. CDR3 DNA: TGCAGCGTTGTAGCCGGGGCTGGGGCCAACGTCCTGACTTTC. Translation: CSVVAGAGANVLTF.

The chain links TRBV5-5 to TRBJ1-5; 7 bases line up with TRBD1. Germline V CDR1 and CDR2: SGHKS, YYEKEE (reference sequence). CDR3 size: 15 residues. J lost 0 bases, V lost 8 bases, and 8 bases had no gene match. The CDR3 DNA sequence: TGTGCCAGTAGGGGACAGAGCAATAGCAATCAGCCCCAGCATTTT. Translated, it gives CASRGQSNSNQPQHF.

The chain carries TRBV20-1 and TRBJ1-1; no clear D gene. The V gene's germline CDR1 is DFQATT and CDR2 SNEGSKA (reference sequence). V lost 3 bases, J lost 5 bases, and 7 bases lay in between. There are 11 residues in the CDR3. CDR3 bases: TGCAGTGCTAGGTGGGAGACTGAAGCTTTCTTT. It specifies CSARWETEAFF.

The rearrangement uses TRBV7-9 and TRBJ2-1; TRBD1 agrees at 7 bases. V gave up 5 bases and J gave up 7 bases; unmatched junction bases: 11. In germline, CDR1 is SEHNR, CDR2 FQNEAQ (reference sequence). The CDR3 is made up of 15 amino acids. CDR3 loop: CASSLTWDRDNEQFF. CDR3 nucleotides: TGTGCCAGCAGCCTAACGTGGGACAGAGATAATGAGCAGTTCTTC.

The chain links TRBV5-1 to TRBJ2-3; no clear D. This CDR3 spans 15 amino acids. CDR1 SGHRS and CDR2 YFSETQ come from the germline V gene. V lost 1 base to trimming and J lost 2 bases, with 11 bases between them. In DNA form, the CDR3 reads TGCGCCAGCAGCTTGACGAGGAGTTCCACAGATACGCAGTATTTT. This encodes CASSLTRSSTDTQYF.

CDR3 residues: CASSEGRNTEAFF. DNA for the CDR3: TGTGCCAGCAGTGAAGGCAGGAACACTGAAGCTTTCTTT. This chain joins TRBV6-1 and TRBJ1-1; D is undetermined. The germline gives CDR1 MNHNS, CDR2 SASEGT. This CDR3 spans 13 amino acids. V lost 1 base and J 1 base, leaving 4 bases between the germline ends.

The genes are TRBV27 and TRBJ2-3, with 8 nucleotides matching TRBD2. CDR3 length: 20 amino acids. Germline V gene data show CDR1 as MNHEY and CDR2 as SMNVEV (reference sequence). V gave up 5 bases and J gave up 4 bases; unmatched junction bases: 23. The CDR3 DNA follows: TGTGCCAGCAGTAAGCTTTACCTTCGGGGACTAGAAATCGCATCAGATACGCAGTATTTT. It translates to CASSKLYLRGLEIASDTQYF.

The chain carries TRBV7-9 and TRBJ1-2; D is possibly TRBD1 (5 bases). Trimming removed 3 bases from V and 5 bases from J, with 10 bases in between. This CDR3 comprises 13 residues. Per the germline V gene, CDR1 is SEHNR and CDR2 is FQNEAQ (reference sequence). The CDR3 DNA is TGTGCCAGCAGCTTTGGGGGGTTGTATGGCTACACCTTC. Amino acids: CASSFGGLYGYTF.

This chain joins TRBV11-2 and TRBJ2-2; D is possibly TRBD1 (5 bases). This CDR3 region has 13 residues. Germline-derived CDR1 and CDR2 are SGHAT and FQNNGV. CDR3 protein: CATGYLNTGELFF. Here the CDR3 DNA reads TGTGCAACAGGCTACTTGAACACCGGGGAGCTGTTTTTT.